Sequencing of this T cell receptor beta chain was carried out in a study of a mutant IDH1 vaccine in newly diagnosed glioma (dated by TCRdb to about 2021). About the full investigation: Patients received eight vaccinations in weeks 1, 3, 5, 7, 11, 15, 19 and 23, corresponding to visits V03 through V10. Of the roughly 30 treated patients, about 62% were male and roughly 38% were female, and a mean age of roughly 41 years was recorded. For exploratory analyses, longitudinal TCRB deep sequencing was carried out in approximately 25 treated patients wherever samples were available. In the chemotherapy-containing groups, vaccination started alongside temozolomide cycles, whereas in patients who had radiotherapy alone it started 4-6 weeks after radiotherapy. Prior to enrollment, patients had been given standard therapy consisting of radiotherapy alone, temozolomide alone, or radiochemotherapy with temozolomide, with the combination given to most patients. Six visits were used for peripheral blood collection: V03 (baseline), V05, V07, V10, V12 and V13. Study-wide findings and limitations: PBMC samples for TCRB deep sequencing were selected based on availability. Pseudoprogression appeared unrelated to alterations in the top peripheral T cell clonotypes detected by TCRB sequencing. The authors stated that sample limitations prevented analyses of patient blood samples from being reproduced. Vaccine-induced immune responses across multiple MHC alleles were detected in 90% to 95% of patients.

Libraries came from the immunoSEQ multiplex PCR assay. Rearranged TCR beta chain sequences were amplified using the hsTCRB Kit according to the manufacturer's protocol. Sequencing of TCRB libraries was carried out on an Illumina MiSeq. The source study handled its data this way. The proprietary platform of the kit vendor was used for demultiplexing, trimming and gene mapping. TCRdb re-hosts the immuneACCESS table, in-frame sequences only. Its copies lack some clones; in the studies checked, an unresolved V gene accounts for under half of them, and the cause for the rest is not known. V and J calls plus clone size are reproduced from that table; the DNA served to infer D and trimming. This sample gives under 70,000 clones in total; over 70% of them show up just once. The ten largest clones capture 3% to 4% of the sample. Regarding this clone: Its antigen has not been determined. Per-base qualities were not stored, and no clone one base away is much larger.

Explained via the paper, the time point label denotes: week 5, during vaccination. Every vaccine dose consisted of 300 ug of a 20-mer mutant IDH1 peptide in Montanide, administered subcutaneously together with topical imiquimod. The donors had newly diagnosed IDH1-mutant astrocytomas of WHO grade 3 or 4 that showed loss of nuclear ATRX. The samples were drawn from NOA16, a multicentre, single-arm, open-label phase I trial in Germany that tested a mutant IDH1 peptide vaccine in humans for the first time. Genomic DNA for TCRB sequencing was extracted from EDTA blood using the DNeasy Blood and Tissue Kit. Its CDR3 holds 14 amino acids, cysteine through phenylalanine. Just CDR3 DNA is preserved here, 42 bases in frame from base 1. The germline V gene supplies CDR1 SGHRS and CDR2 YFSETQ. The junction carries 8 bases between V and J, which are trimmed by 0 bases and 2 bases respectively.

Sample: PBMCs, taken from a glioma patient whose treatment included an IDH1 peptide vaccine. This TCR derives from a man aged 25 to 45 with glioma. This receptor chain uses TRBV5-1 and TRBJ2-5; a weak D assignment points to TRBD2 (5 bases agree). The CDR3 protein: CASSLVPGQETQYF. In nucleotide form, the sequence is TGCGCCAGCAGCTTGGTCCCGGGGCAAGAGACCCAGTACTTC.